These 31 T cell receptor beta chains came from one sample sequenced in a study of blood T cell repertoires in COVID-19. Produced via immunoSEQ multiplex PCR; TCRdb's table is partial and in-frame only. The sample includes around 300,000 clones, over 80% of them seen just once. Sequencing was carried out using peripheral blood. These receptors were collected from a woman aged 35 to 49 with acute or convalescent COVID-19.

This chain joins TRBV24-1 and TRBJ2-6; D gene uncertain. Trimming removed 1 base from V and 0 bases from J, with 6 bases in between. This CDR3 spans 16 amino acids. Germline V gives CDR1 KGHDR, CDR2 SFDVKD. CDR3 in amino acids: CATSDFAVSGANVLTF. In nucleotides, the CDR3 is TGTGCCACCAGTGATTTTGCGGTCTCTGGGGCCAACGTCCTGACTTTC.

This chain links TRBV30 with TRBJ1-6; 8 bases align to TRBD1. Germline V CDR1 and CDR2: GTSNPN, SVGIG (reference sequence). The CDR3 loop spans 18 amino acids. The J segment lost 3 bases and the V segment lost 1 base, leaving 11 bases of the junction unmatched. The CDR3 bases are TGTGCCTGGAGTGCAGGGGGCAGGGGTGTTATCTATAATTCACCCCTCCACTTT. Amino acids: CAWSAGGRGVIYNSPLHF.

The chain is built from TRBV5-1 and TRBJ1-4; D remains ambiguous. V was pared by 0 bases and J by 4 bases, with 10 bases between. The germline V gene encodes CDR1 SGHRS and CDR2 YFSETQ. The CDR3 covers 15 residues. DNA of the CDR3: TGCGCCAGCAGCTTGGCCTCCACAGATAATGAAAAACTGTTTTTT. Translated, it gives CASSLASTDNEKLFF.

This clone occurred a few times. The J gene is TRBJ1-2, the V gene TRBV10-3, with D uncertain. V was shortened by 4 bases and J by 4 bases, with 10 bases between the two germline ends. The CDR3 has 13 residues. Per the germline V gene, CDR1 is ENHRY and CDR2 is SYGVKD. The CDR3 loop is CAISGYGSYGYTF. In DNA form, the CDR3 reads TGTGCCATCAGTGGATACGGTTCCTATGGCTACACCTTC.

The genes are TRBV27 and TRBJ1-2; TRBD1 is a possible D gene (6 bases). The V end lost 8 bases, the J end lost 4 bases, and 14 bases lay between the germline ends. The CDR3 consists of 13 residues. CDR1 and CDR2 from the germline V gene are MNHEY and SMNVEV (reference sequence). The CDR3 nucleotides read TGTGCCAGCGGCCCCAGGGGTGCCTATGGCTACACCTTC. This encodes CASGPRGAYGYTF.

The chain couples TRBV7-6 to TRBJ1-6; D gene ambiguous. Germline V gene lookup returns CDR1 SGHVS and CDR2 FNYEAQ. V lost 0 bases, J lost 9 bases, and 9 bases lay in between. The CDR3 runs 14 residues. CDR3 region: CASSLAWESSPLHF. The CDR3 DNA sequence: TGTGCCAGCAGCTTAGCTTGGGAGAGTTCACCCCTCCACTTT. Looking up the rest from reference TRBV7-6 and TRBJ1-6 gives the full variable domain: GAGVSQSPRYKVTKRGQDVALRCDPISGHVSLYWYRQALGQGPEFLTYFNYEAQQDKSGLPNDRFSAERPEGSISTLTIQRTEQRDSAMYRCASSLAWESSPLHFGNGTRLTVT.

A few counts support this clone. The chain links TRBV29-1 to TRBJ1-1, with D possibly matching TRBD1 (6 bases). The CDR3 loop spans 14 amino acids. V lost 7 bases to trimming and J lost 0 bases, with 15 bases between them. CDR1 is SQVTM, CDR2 ANQGSEA, per germline. The CDR3 spells CSAGLGHLNTEAFF. CDR3 nucleotides: TGCAGCGCTGGCTTGGGACACTTGAACACTGAAGCTTTCTTT.

The genes are TRBV18 and TRBJ1-4; TRBD1 agrees at 7 bases. V lost 3 bases to trimming and J lost 2 bases; unmatched junction nucleotides: 6. The CDR3 is 16 amino acids. Germline CDR1 is KGHSH and CDR2 is LQKENI. The CDR3 region has the DNA TGTGCCAGCTCACCCCTGACAGGGACTACTAATGAAAAACTGTTTTTT. This sequence encodes CASSPLTGTTNEKLFF.

This clone showed up just a few times. The rearrangement links TRBV6-1 to TRBJ1-3, with a weak D call TRBD1 (6 bases). The germline CDR1 and CDR2 sequences are MNHNS and SASEGT. The CDR3 sequence is 17 residues long. The V and J ends lost 6 bases and 0 bases respectively, with 18 bases between them. The CDR3 DNA follows: TGTGCCAGCAGAGAAATACCACAGGGAAGCTCTGGAAACACCATATATTTT. As protein: CASREIPQGSSGNTIYF.

The chain couples TRBV9 to TRBJ2-5; D gene ambiguous. With 0 bases removed from V and 2 bases from J, the gap between germline ends came to 5 bases. This CDR3 is built from 13 residues. Per the germline V gene, CDR1 is SGDLS and CDR2 is YYNGEE. In DNA form, the CDR3 reads TGTGCCAGCAGCGTAGACTCACAAGAGACCCAGTACTTC. Encoded protein: CASSVDSQETQYF. The full variable domain, its missing parts supplied by reference TRBV9 and TRBJ2-5, is DSGVTQTPKHLITATGQRVTLRCSPRSGDLSVYWYQQSLDQGLQFLIQYYNGEERAKGNILERFSAQQFPDLHSELNLSSLELGDSALYFCASSVDSQETQYFGPGTRLLVL.

This sequence joins TRBV5-1 and TRBJ1-1; the match to TRBD1 covers 7 bases. Losses at the gene ends were 3 bases for V and 11 bases for J; bases not matched to a gene: 10. The germline V gene encodes CDR1 SGHRS and CDR2 YFSETQ. The CDR3 length is 13 residues. The CDR3 sequence: CASSSIPGTEAFF. CDR3 DNA: TGCGCCAGCAGCTCAATTCCCGGGACAGAGGCTTTCTTT.

The V gene is TRBV6-5, the J gene TRBJ2-1, with D maybe TRBD1 (6 bases). The V end lost 0 bases, the J end lost 2 bases, and 11 bases lay between the germline ends. The CDR3 has 16 residues. The germline CDR1 and CDR2 sequences are MNHEY and SVGAGI. CDR3 nucleotide sequence: TGTGCCAGCAGTTACTCGTCAGGGGTCGCCTACAATGAGCAGTTCTTC. Translated, it gives CASSYSSGVAYNEQFF.

The chain couples TRBV24-1 to TRBJ2-7; D ambiguous. Germline loops: CDR1 KGHDR, CDR2 SFDVKD. Deletions cut 4 bases from V and 6 bases from J, with 9 bases between. CDR3 length: 12 residues. The CDR3 loop is CATSEFGCEQYV. CDR3 sequence (DNA): TGTGCCACCAGTGAGTTCGGGTGCGAGCAGTACGTC.

The chain joins TRBV4-1 to TRBJ1-1; D remains ambiguous. Germline CDR1 is MGHRA and CDR2 is YSYEKL. CDR3 length equals 15 residues. V lost 6 bases and J 0 bases, leaving 14 bases between the germline ends. CDR3 sequence: CASRMTAQLNTEAFF. The CDR3 DNA reads TGCGCCAGCAGAATGACGGCACAGCTGAACACTGAAGCTTTCTTT.

This clone showed up just once. This chain connects TRBV12-3 or TRBV12-4 to TRBJ2-1; TRBD1 is a possible D gene (5 bases). Trimming pared 10 bases from V and 8 bases from J, leaving 9 bases between. The CDR3 spans 10 residues. The CDR3 nucleotides are TGTGCCAAATTCAGGGATGAGCAGTTCTTC. Its protein product is CAKFRDEQFF.

The rearrangement uses TRBV14 and TRBJ2-2; possibly TRBD2 for D (5 bases). Per germline, CDR1 SGHDN and CDR2 FVKESK. Trimming took off 4 bases at V and 5 bases at J, with 11 bases between the two ends. CDR3 length: 14 residues. The CDR3 loop is CASSPARRTGELFF. The CDR3 DNA is TGTGCCAGCAGCCCAGCCAGGAGGACCGGGGAGCTGTTTTTT.

This clone was observed a single time. The chain employs TRBV12-3 or TRBV12-4 and TRBJ1-1; the D gene is possibly TRBD1 (6 bases). Trimming pared 1 base from V and 9 bases from J, leaving 9 bases between. The CDR3 runs 12 residues. As DNA, the CDR3 is TGTGCCAGCAGTTTAGTGACAGGACAAGCTTTCTTT. Its protein is CASSLVTGQAFF.

The gene calls are TRBV6-5 and TRBJ1-1, with TRBD1 as a possible D gene (6 bases). The CDR3 extends over 14 amino acids. Trimming left V 5 bases short and J 11 bases short, with 21 bases between. The germline V gene encodes CDR1 MNHEY and CDR2 SVGAGI. CDR3 sequence reads: CASSPRTARPEAFF. CDR3 DNA: TGTGCCAGCAGTCCCCGGACAGCCAGGCCCGAGGCTTTCTTT.

The CDR3 DNA follows: TGTGCCAGCAGCCTCGGACTAGCGCAAGAGACCCAGTACTTC. Encoded protein: CASSLGLAQETQYF. The chain is built from TRBV7-9 and TRBJ2-5; 9 bases align to TRBD2. This CDR3 region has 14 residues. Trimming cost V 5 bases and J 2 bases; bases outside gene matches: 3. Germline CDR1 reads SEHNR; CDR2 reads FQNEAQ (reference sequence).

V is TRBV2 and J is TRBJ1-1; possibly TRBD1 for D (5 bases). Looked up from germline, CDR1 is SNHLY and CDR2 is FYNNEI. V dropped 6 bases and J dropped 9 bases, with 20 bases sitting between them. This CDR3 region has 14 residues. The CDR3 sequence is CASRLDRGGNKAFF. The CDR3 DNA is TGTGCCAGCAGACTGGACCGGGGCGGGAATAAAGCTTTCTTT.

The V call is TRBV5-4, the J call TRBJ1-3; 7 bases line up with TRBD1. CDR1 SGHNT and CDR2 YYREEE come from the germline V gene (reference sequence). V was pared by 3 bases and J by 3 bases, with 6 bases of the junction left unmatched. The CDR3 runs to 15 residues. The CDR3 loop reads CASSSTGVRGNTIYF. The CDR3, as DNA: TGTGCCAGCAGCTCTACAGGGGTTCGTGGAAACACCATATATTTT.

The rearrangement joins TRBV2 to TRBJ1-2; TRBD1 matches 7 bases. There are 12 residues in the CDR3. CDR1 and CDR2 (germline): SNHLY, FYNNEI. J lost 8 bases, V lost 8 bases, and 8 bases had no gene match. CDR3 sequence reads: CASPRTGGGYTF. CDR3 bases: TGTGCCAGCCCTCGGACAGGCGGGGGCTACACCTTC.

The chain has TRBV7-2 and TRBJ1-6; D is perhaps TRBD1 (6 bases). CDR3 length equals 14 residues. CDR1 and CDR2 from the germline V gene are SGHTA and FQGNSA. With 7 bases removed from V and 5 bases from J, the gap between germline ends came to 12 bases. CDR3 in DNA: TGTGCCAGCACAATTGGACAGCATAATTCACCCCTCCACTTT. This translates into CASTIGQHNSPLHF. Supplemented by reference TRBV7-2 and TRBJ1-6, the full variable domain reads GAGVSQSPSNKVTEKGKDVELRCDPISGHTALYWYRQSLGQGLEFLIYFQGNSAPDKSGLPSDRFSAERTGGSVSTLTIQRTQQEDSAVYLCASTIGQHNSPLHFGNGTRLTVT.

This clone was picked up one time. This sequence joins TRBV7-9 and TRBJ1-4; D ambiguous. Germline V gene data show CDR1 as SEHNR and CDR2 as FQNEAQ (reference sequence). The CDR3 has 15 residues. The V end was cut by 0 bases, the J end by 1 base, with 6 bases between. The CDR3, as DNA: TGTGCCAGCAGCTTAGCGGAGATAACTAATGAAAAACTGTTTTTT. It is translated as CASSLAEITNEKLFF.

The V gene is TRBV14, the J gene TRBJ2-5; 10 nucleotides line up with TRBD2. The J segment lost 4 bases and the V segment lost 4 bases, leaving 6 bases of the junction unmatched. Germline V gene data show CDR1 as SGHDN and CDR2 as FVKESK. The CDR3 is 15 residues long. CDR3 sequence reads: CASSPISGGGETQYF. As DNA, the CDR3 is TGTGCCAGCAGCCCCATAAGCGGGGGGGGAGAGACCCAGTACTTC.

This clone was detected a few times. V is TRBV6-5 and J is TRBJ1-2; 12 nucleotides match TRBD1. Germline CDR1 MNHEY, CDR2 SVGAGI. Trimming took 3 bases from V and 8 from J; bases not matched to a gene: 7. The CDR3 length is 15 residues. The CDR3 is CASSYWGQGANGYTF. The CDR3, as DNA: TGTGCCAGCAGTTATTGGGGACAGGGGGCTAACGGCTACACCTTC.

In DNA form, the CDR3 reads TGTGCCAGCGTCACAGGGTTGACGAACACTGAAGCTTTCTTT. Protein: CASVTGLTNTEAFF. The chain carries TRBV2 and TRBJ1-1; possible D gene TRBD1, 6 bases. Trimming left V 8 bases short and J 1 base short, with 14 bases between. The CDR3 is 14 amino acids. The germline V gene encodes CDR1 SNHLY and CDR2 FYNNEI.

The chain carries TRBV11-2 and TRBJ2-3, with TRBD2 matching 14 bases. This CDR3 comprises 17 residues. V trimming: 4 bases; J trimming: 0 bases; junction bases outside the gene matches: 3. The germline V gene has CDR1 SGHAT and CDR2 FQNNGV. CDR3 in amino acids: CASSSGLAGESTDTQYF. The DNA of the CDR3 is TGTGCCAGCAGCTCGGGACTAGCGGGGGAGAGCACAGATACGCAGTATTTT.

This chain joins TRBV5-1 and TRBJ1-2, with TRBD1 matching 9 bases. The CDR3 has 16 amino acids. The V gene's germline CDR1 is SGHRS and CDR2 YFSETQ. The junction had 11 bases not matched to a gene; V was cut back by 1 base and J by 7 bases. The CDR3 DNA reads TGCGCCAGCAGCTTGACCACCGGACAGGGGACTCCTGGCTACACCTTC. Amino acid sequence: CASSLTTGQGTPGYTF.

The rearrangement links TRBV12-3 or TRBV12-4 to TRBJ1-2; weak D call: TRBD1 (5 bases). V was trimmed by 4 bases and J by 5 bases, leaving 11 bases between them. The CDR3 loop spans 13 amino acids. The CDR3 bases are TGTGCCAGCAGTTCGGGTGGGGGGTATGGCTACACCTTC. This gives the protein CASSSGGGYGYTF.

Of note for this clone: This same CDR3 is encoded by further DNA sequences in the sample. The chain joins TRBV11-2 to TRBJ1-2; D unresolved. Deletions cut 5 bases from V and 2 bases from J, with 9 bases between. Germline CDR1 and CDR2: SGHAT and FQNNGV. The CDR3 runs to 13 residues. The CDR3 DNA follows: TGTGCCAGCAGCCTAGGTCTGAACTATGGCTACACCTTC. This codes for CASSLGLNYGYTF.